This T cell receptor beta chain emerged from a study of T and B cells in COVID-19 patients. Study findings and constraints: In COVID-19 patients, T cell receptor beta variable and joining gene use was reportedly strongly skewed.

The ends lost 4 bases at V and 2 bases at J; junction bases unmatched: 12. CDR3 length equals 17 residues. CDR1 SGHNT and CDR2 YYREEE come from the germline V gene (reference sequence). Remarks on this clonotype: Its antigen remains unknown.

Blood genomic DNA input for TRB amplification was roughly 220-500 ng. TRB rearrangements were amplified by multiplex PCR with BIOMED2 TRB-A/B primers. One entry per CDR3 protein results from TCRdb running MiXCR on the multiplex PCR reads. The data contain roughly 5,000 distinct CDR3 sequences, 25% to 35% of them singletons. The sequencing input was blood. The TCR was taken from a human donor who had recovered from COVID-19. This chain links TRBV5-4 with TRBJ2-3, with 8 bases identical to TRBD2. DNA for the CDR3: TGTGCCAGCAGCGCCGGGGGGACTAGTAGTGTCACAGATACGCAGTATTTT. Translating gives CASSAGGTSSVTDTQYF.